A selection of T cell receptor beta chains follows, all from one sample in a study of cytomegalovirus exposure and HLA in healthy donors. TCRdb keeps only in-frame clones here, not all; method: immunoSEQ multiplex PCR. The sample contains 140,000 to 150,000 clones, approximately 81% of which appear only once. The material sequenced was PBMCs. The receptor set was obtained from a woman between 35 and 50 years old in good health and CMV-seropositive. Both conserved end residues are part of each CDR3. The D gene is left open where the match is weak. Size is stated for part of the rows, as once, few or many counts, or as a class when the clone is expanded.

d_gene	v_gene	abundance	j_gene	CDR3aa	CDR3nt
TRBD1	TRBV28	.	TRBJ2-7	CASSPWDRAYEQYF	TGTGCCAGCAGTCCCTGGGACAGGGCCTACGAGCAGTACTTC
TRBD1	TRBV27	.	TRBJ1-2	CASSLLPRQGNYGYTF	TGTGCCAGCAGTTTACTCCCCCGACAGGGAAACTATGGCTACACCTTC
TRBD1	TRBV7-2	.	TRBJ2-1	CASSSKTGGSYNEQFF	TGTGCCAGCAGCTCCAAGACAGGGGGATCCTACAATGAGCAGTTCTTC
TRBD1	TRBV7-9	.	TRBJ1-1	CASSSYRDRNTEAFF	TGTGCCAGCAGCTCCTATAGGGACAGGAACACTGAAGCTTTCTTT
.	TRBV7-9	few	TRBJ1-6	CASSAGVNSPLHF	TGTGCCAGCAGCGCCGGGGTGAATTCACCCCTCCACTTT
.	TRBV28	.	TRBJ2-5	CASSLFPASGTQYF	TGTGCCAGCAGTTTATTCCCGGCCTCGGGGACCCAGTACTTC
TRBD1	TRBV28	.	TRBJ2-1	CASSFTGQGGYNEQFF	TGTGCCAGCAGTTTCACGGGACAGGGTGGTTACAATGAGCAGTTCTTC
.	TRBV28	.	TRBJ2-7	CASSLSGRWSYEQYF	TGTGCCAGCAGTTTATCGGGGAGGTGGTCCTACGAGCAGTACTTC
.	TRBV7-8	.	TRBJ2-7	CASSLSRQRPSYEQYF	TGTGCCAGCAGCCTCTCGAGACAGCGTCCGTCCTACGAGCAGTACTTC
.	TRBV15	.	TRBJ2-7	CATSRLPAYEQYF	TGTGCCACCAGCCGGTTGCCCGCCTACGAGCAGTACTTC
TRBD1	TRBV2	.	TRBJ1-2	CASSPGQTNYGYTF	TGTGCCAGCAGCCCGGGACAGACGAACTATGGCTACACCTTC
TRBD1	TRBV6-5	.	TRBJ1-2	CASSAAGTGGDGYTF	TGTGCCAGCAGTGCCGCCGGGACAGGGGGCGATGGCTACACCTTC
.	TRBV10-3	.	TRBJ1-3	CAITTPGFDSGNTIYF	TGTGCCATCACCACCCCGGGGTTTGACTCTGGAAACACCATATATTTT
.	TRBV7-2	.	TRBJ1-5	CASSLGAGSNQPQHF	TGTGCCAGCAGCTTAGGCGCCGGTAGCAATCAGCCCCAGCATTTT
.	TRBV28	once	TRBJ2-2	CASSFPRTTGELFF	TGTGCCAGCAGTTTCCCCAGAACCACCGGGGAGCTGTTTTTT
.	TRBV19	.	TRBJ1-1	CASSPTAGTEAFF	TGTGCCAGTAGTCCGACTGCTGGCACTGAAGCTTTCTTT